These 21 T cell receptor beta chains share one sample of origin, sequenced in a study of breast tumors, draining lymph nodes, adjacent tissues. Breast cancer patients provided tissue from their axillary draining lymph nodes. TCRdb reprocessed the multiplex PCR reads via MiXCR and lists one record per CDR3 protein. This sample carries about 89,000 distinct CDR3 sequences, about 27% of them seen once, and the ten largest clones take 8.1%. The sequencing sample was made of axillary lymph node tissue. Every receptor here comes from a female donor with breast cancer. Some clones in this sample may be carry-over from other donors' samples.

This clonotype came up many times. Written as DNA, the CDR3 is TGCAGTGCTAGAGGGTCCTACGAGCAGTACTTC. This encodes CSARGSYEQYF. The rearrangement joins TRBV20-1 to TRBJ2-7; D remains ambiguous. CDR1 DFQATT and CDR2 SNEGSKA come from the germline V gene (reference sequence). This CDR3 has 11 residues. V was cut by 1 base and J by 1 base, with 2 bases left in between.

The table lists this clonotype with many counts. The V gene is TRBV20-1, the J gene TRBJ2-7; TRBD2 agrees at 13 bases. Germline-derived CDR1 and CDR2 are DFQATT and SNEGSKA (reference sequence). With V trimmed by 3 bases and J by 1 base, 3 bases remained unmatched. The CDR3 runs to 15 residues. The CDR3 bases are TGCAGTGCTAGGGGGGGACTAGCGGGATCCTACGAGCAGTACTTC. Its translation is CSARGGLAGSYEQYF.

This clonotype was seen ten or more times. V and J are TRBV3-1 and TRBJ2-7, with TRBD2 as a possible D gene (6 bases). Trimming shortened V by 6 bases and J by 7 bases, and 16 bases separated the two germline ends. There are 13 residues in the CDR3. CDR1 LGHDT and CDR2 YNNKEL come from the germline V gene (reference sequence). The chain's CDR3 is CASRGGTGVEQYF. The CDR3, as DNA: TGTGCCAGCAGGGGCGGCACGGGAGTAGAGCAGTACTTC.

This clonotype was counted at least ten times. CDR3: CASSQMVAPSYEQYF. The CDR3 nucleotides read TGTGCCAGCAGCCAGATGGTAGCTCCGTCCTACGAGCAGTACTTC. The chain employs TRBV7-9 and TRBJ2-7; D not certain. The V end lost 5 bases, the J end lost 1 base, and 15 bases lay between the germline ends. This CDR3 comprises 15 residues. Germline CDR1 and CDR2: SEHNR and FQNEAQ (reference sequence). The whole variable domain, remainder taken from reference TRBV7-9 and TRBJ2-7, is DTGVSQNPRHKITKRGQNVTFRCDPISEHNRLYWYRQTLGQGPEFLTYFQNEAQLEKSRLLSDRFSAERPKGSFSTLEIQRTEQGDSAMYLCASSQMVAPSYEQYFGPGTRLTVT.

J is TRBJ1-1 and V is TRBV4-2; D not resolved. Germline CDR1 and CDR2: LGHNA and YNFKEQ. Trimming removed 4 bases from V and 1 base from J, with 13 bases in between. The CDR3 totals 15 residues. The CDR3 coding sequence is TGTGCCAGCAGCCCCTTCGCCACAGAGAACACTGAAGCTTTCTTT. It codes for CASSPFATENTEAFF.

This clonotype was detected ten times or more. This chain uses TRBV19 with TRBJ1-3; D unresolved. The germline CDR1 and CDR2 sequences are LNHDA and SQIVND (reference sequence). Trimming left V 5 bases short and J 5 bases short, with 7 bases between. The length of the CDR3 is 12 residues. The DNA for the CDR3 is TGTGCCAGTAGTGCGGTCAGAAACACCATATATTTT. Protein sequence: CASSAVRNTIYF.

This chain links TRBV2 with TRBJ2-7; no firm D call. Between the trimmed V and J ends, which lost 2 bases and 6 bases, there was a span of 11 bases. This CDR3 comprises 13 residues. Germline CDR1 reads SNHLY; CDR2 reads FYNNEI. The CDR3, as DNA: TGTGCCAGCAGTGAACCCAGCTATTCCGAGCAGTACTTC. This gives the protein CASSEPSYSEQYF.

This clonotype was counted many times. The chain combines TRBV7-8 with TRBJ2-5; 12 bases align to TRBD2. Trimming at V came to 5 bases and at J to 5 bases, leaving 6 bases not matched to a gene. The V gene's germline CDR1 is SGHVS and CDR2 FQNEAQ. This CDR3 is 15 amino acids long. This chain's CDR3 is CASSPRLAGVETQYF. CDR3 DNA sequence: TGTGCCAGCAGCCCCCGACTAGCGGGAGTGGAGACCCAGTACTTC.

This clonotype has at least ten counts. CDR3 in DNA: TGTGCCAGCAGCCCACCGGGACTAGCGGTATACGAGCAGTACTTC. It specifies CASSPPGLAVYEQYF. J is TRBJ2-7 and V is TRBV27, with TRBD2 identical over 11 bases. Germline V CDR1 and CDR2: MNHEY, SMNVEV (reference sequence). This CDR3 contains 15 residues. With V trimmed by 6 bases and J by 4 bases, 8 bases remained unmatched.

This clonotype was seen at least ten times. V and J are TRBV28 and TRBJ1-2; the match to TRBD1 covers 8 bases. The CDR3 extends over 16 amino acids. The ends lost 6 bases at V and 4 bases at J; junction bases unmatched: 13. CDR1 and CDR2 (germline): MDHEN, SYDVKM. The CDR3 DNA follows: TGTGCCAGCAGGACCACAGGGGGGAGGCTTGGCTATGGCTACACCTTC. Translated, it gives CASRTTGGRLGYGYTF.

This clonotype was recorded at least ten times. This chain joins TRBV13 and TRBJ2-7; no firm D call. V dropped 8 bases and J dropped 3 bases, with 17 bases sitting between them. CDR3 length: 14 amino acids. CDR1 is PRHDT, CDR2 FYEKMQ, per germline (reference sequence). CDR3 residues: CASALGSLSYEQYF. The CDR3 DNA follows: TGTGCCAGCGCCCTGGGGTCTCTAAGCTACGAGCAGTACTTC.

This clonotype was counted ten times or more. J is TRBJ2-3 and V is TRBV19; a possible D gene is TRBD2 (6 bases). V was clipped by 5 bases and J by 1 base, with 10 bases between them. The CDR3 covers 14 residues. Per germline, CDR1 LNHDA and CDR2 SQIVND (reference sequence). The CDR3 DNA follows: TGTGCCAGTAGTTGGAGGGACCGCACAGATACGCAGTATTTT. The encoded protein is CASSWRDRTDTQYF.

This clonotype was seen many times. The V gene is TRBV11-3, the J gene TRBJ2-1; weak D call: TRBD2 (6 bases). Trimming removed 0 bases at V and 0 bases at J, with 6 bases between. The CDR3 length is 15 residues. The germline V gene has CDR1 SGHNT and CDR2 YENEEA. CDR3 loop: CASSLERDSYNEQFF. The CDR3 nucleotides read TGTGCCAGCAGCTTAGAGCGGGACTCCTACAATGAGCAGTTCTTC.

As regards this clonotype: Given a much more abundant clone one base away, this may be a read error. This sequence joins TRBV7-9 and TRBJ2-2; D might be TRBD2 (5 bases). The CDR3 extends over 15 amino acids. Per germline, CDR1 SEHNR and CDR2 FQNEAQ (reference sequence). The chain's CDR3 is CASSPSTANTGEPFF. As DNA, the CDR3 is TGTGCCAGCAGCCCTAGCACGGCGAACACCGGGGAGCCGTTTTTT.

This clonotype was counted at least ten times. The V gene is TRBV20-1, the J gene TRBJ2-5, with unresolved D. The CDR3 consists of 11 residues. Germline-derived CDR1 and CDR2 are DFQATT and SNEGSKA (reference sequence). V was clipped by 2 bases and J by 5 bases, with 6 bases between them. The CDR3 coding sequence is TGCAGTGCTAGACACTGGGAGACCCAGTACTTC. As protein: CSARHWETQYF.

This clonotype has only a few counts. This may come from a read error, since a much larger clone is one base off. Given the absence of the conserved phenylalanine or tryptophan at the CDR3 end, a read error is likely. This rearrangement joins TRBV14 to TRBJ2-1; 8 bases are a match to TRBD2. Germline CDR1 is SGHDN and CDR2 is FVKESK. The CDR3 is 15 amino acids. J lost 3 bases, V lost 5 bases, and 6 bases had no gene match. The CDR3 reads CASSALAGSYNEQFL. Written as DNA, the CDR3 is TGTGCCAGCAGCGCTCTAGCGGGTAGCTACAATGAGCAGTTCCTC.

V and J are TRBV5-8 and TRBJ1-1; perhaps TRBD1 as D (5 bases). Trimming pared 7 bases from V and 4 bases from J, leaving 20 bases between. Germline V gene data show CDR1 as SGHTS and CDR2 as YDEGEE. This CDR3 region has 15 residues. CDR3 nucleotides: TGTGCCAGCTTTTATCCGGGGCCCCGACTCACTGAAGCTTTCTTT. This sequence encodes CASFYPGPRLTEAFF.

This clonotype has ten or more counts. This sequence joins TRBV6-1 and TRBJ1-3; a possible D gene is TRBD1 (6 bases). The CDR3 length is 13 residues. CDR1 is MNHNS, CDR2 SASEGT, per germline. Trimming left V 8 bases short and J 0 bases short, with 8 bases between. The CDR3 sequence is CASGQISGNTIYF. The CDR3 nucleotides are TGTGCCAGCGGACAGATCTCTGGAAACACCATATATTTT.

This clonotype was seen ten or more times. This chain links TRBV5-1 with TRBJ2-5; D gene ambiguous. The germline V and J ends were trimmed by 4 bases and 2 bases, with 9 bases remaining between them. Germline V gives CDR1 SGHRS, CDR2 YFSETQ. The CDR3 is 13 amino acids. CDR3 protein: CASSPGDQETQYF. For the CDR3, the DNA is TGCGCCAGCAGCCCCGGTGATCAAGAGACCCAGTACTTC. Together with reference TRBV5-1 and TRBJ2-5, the CDR3 gives the full variable domain: KAGVTQTPRYLIKTRGQQVTLSCSPISGHRSVSWYQQTPGQGLQFLFEYFSETQRNKGNFPGRFSGRQFSNSRSEMNVSTLELGDSALYLCASSPGDQETQYFGPGTRLLVL.

As for this clonotype: A read error may be the cause here, since a much bigger clone is one base away. The chain uses TRBV6-2 or TRBV6-3 and TRBJ2-1; 9 bases line up with TRBD2. The CDR3 sequence is 15 residues long. CDR1 MNHEY and CDR2 SVGEGT come from the germline V gene. The DNA for the CDR3 is TGTGCCTGCAGTAAACTAGCGGGCCTCTACAATGAGCAGTTCTTC. This encodes CACSKLAGLYNEQFF.

This clonotype showed up just a few times. The V gene is TRBV7-8, the J gene TRBJ1-1; D is perhaps TRBD1 (5 bases). The length of the CDR3 is 14 residues. V was cut by 5 bases and J by 7 bases, with 17 bases left in between. Germline loops: CDR1 SGHVS, CDR2 FQNEAQ. The CDR3 region is CASSPNREGIEAFF. In DNA form, the CDR3 reads TGTGCCAGCAGCCCCAACCGTGAGGGGATTGAAGCTTTCTTT.